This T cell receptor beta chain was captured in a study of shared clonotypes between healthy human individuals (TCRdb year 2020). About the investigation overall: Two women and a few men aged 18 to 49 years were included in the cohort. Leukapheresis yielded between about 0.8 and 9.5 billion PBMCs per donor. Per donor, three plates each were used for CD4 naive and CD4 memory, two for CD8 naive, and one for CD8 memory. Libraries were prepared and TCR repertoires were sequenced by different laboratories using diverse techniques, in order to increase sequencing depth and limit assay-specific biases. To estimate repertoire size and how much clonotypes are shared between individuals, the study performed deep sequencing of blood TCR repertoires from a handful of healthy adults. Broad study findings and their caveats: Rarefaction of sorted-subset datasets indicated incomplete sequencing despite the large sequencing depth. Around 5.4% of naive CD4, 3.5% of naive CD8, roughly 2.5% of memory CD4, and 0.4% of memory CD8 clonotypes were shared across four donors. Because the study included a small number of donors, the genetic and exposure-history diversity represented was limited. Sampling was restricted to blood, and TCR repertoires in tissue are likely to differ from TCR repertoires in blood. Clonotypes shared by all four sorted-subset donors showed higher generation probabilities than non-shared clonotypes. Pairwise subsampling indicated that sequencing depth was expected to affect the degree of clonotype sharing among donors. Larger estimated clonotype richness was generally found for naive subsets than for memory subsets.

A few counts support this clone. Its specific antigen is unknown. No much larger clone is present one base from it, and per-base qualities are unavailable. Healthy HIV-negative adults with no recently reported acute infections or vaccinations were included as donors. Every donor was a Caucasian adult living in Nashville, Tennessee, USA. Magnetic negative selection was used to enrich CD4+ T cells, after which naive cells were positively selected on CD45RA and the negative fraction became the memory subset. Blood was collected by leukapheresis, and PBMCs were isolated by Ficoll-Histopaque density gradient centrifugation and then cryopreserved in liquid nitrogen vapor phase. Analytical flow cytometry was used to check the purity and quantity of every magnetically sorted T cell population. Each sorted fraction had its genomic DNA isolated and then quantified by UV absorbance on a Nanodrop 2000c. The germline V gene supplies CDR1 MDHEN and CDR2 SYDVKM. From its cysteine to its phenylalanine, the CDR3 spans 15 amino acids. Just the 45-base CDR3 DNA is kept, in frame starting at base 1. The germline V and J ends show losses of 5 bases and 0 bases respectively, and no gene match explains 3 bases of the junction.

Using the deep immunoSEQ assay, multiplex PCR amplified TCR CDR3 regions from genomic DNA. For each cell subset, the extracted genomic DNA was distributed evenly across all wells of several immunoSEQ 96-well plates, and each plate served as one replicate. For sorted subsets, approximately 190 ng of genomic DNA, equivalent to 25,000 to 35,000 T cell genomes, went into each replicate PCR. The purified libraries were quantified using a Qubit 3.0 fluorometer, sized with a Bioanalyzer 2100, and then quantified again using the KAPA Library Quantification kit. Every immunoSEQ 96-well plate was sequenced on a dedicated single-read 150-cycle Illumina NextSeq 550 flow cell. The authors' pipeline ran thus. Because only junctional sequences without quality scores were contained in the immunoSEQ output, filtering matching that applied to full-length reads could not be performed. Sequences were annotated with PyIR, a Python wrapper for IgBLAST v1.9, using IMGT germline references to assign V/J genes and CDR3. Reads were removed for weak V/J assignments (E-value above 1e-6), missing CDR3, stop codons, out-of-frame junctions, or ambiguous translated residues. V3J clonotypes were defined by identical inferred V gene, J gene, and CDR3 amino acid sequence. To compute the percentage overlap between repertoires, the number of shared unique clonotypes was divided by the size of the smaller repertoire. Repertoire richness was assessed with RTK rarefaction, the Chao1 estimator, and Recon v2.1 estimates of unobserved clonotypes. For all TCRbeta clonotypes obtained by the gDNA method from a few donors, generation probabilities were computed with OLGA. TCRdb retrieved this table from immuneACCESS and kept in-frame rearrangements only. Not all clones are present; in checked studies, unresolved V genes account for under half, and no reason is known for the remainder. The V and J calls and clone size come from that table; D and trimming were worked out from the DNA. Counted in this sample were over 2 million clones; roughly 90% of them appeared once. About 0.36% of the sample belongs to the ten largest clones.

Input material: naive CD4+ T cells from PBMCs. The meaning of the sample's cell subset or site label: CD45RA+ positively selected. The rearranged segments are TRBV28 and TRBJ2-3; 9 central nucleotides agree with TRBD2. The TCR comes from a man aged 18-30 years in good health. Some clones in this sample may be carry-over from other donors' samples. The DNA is TGTGCCAGCAGTCCGGGACTAGCTAGCACAGATACGCAGTATTTT. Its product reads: CASSPGLASTDTQYF.